This TCR beta chain was captured by sequencing in a study of post-analysis software for immune sequencing data. Overall study findings and caveats: Five TRBV segments, including TRBV5-6, TRBV5-1 and TRBV20-1, were more frequent in patients than controls. Batch-mates among the samples co-clustered strongly by F measure. Comparison with controls showed significantly lower normalized Chao1 diversity in multiple sclerosis patients.

Germline V gives CDR1 DFQATT, CDR2 SNEGSKA (reference sequence). This CDR3 has 13 amino acids. With 1 base clipped from V and 7 bases from J, the junction kept 3 bases outside the gene matches. Sequencing libraries made from TCR beta cDNA carried unique molecular identifiers. TCRdb fed the PCR reads into MiXCR, producing one record per CDR3 protein. Of about 770,000 distinct CDR3 sequences in the sample, more than 45% were seen once. This clonotype was seen only a few times. Its antigen is currently unknown. The receptor was isolated from a girl between 10 and 17 years old with multiple sclerosis. The source material was blood. The chain uses TRBV20-1 and TRBJ2-1, with 8 bases that match TRBD2. The CDR3 DNA reads as TGCAGTGCTAGAGGGCGGGGGGCGAATGAGCAGTTCTTC. Protein sequence: CSARGRGANEQFF.